This TCR beta chain was captured in a study of long-term antiretroviral therapy in people with HIV. In germline, CDR1 is SGHVT, CDR2 SQSDAQ. The CDR3 length is 15 residues. Germline trimming cut 4 bases from V and 4 bases from J; bases unmatched to any gene: 5. Study results and caveats: No data were available on ART adherence, viral resistance or therapy changes. ART-treated samples gained diversity yet remained below transplant donor controls.

It was version v3.0 of the immunoSEQ assay that was run at survey level. The assay was immunoSEQ multiplex PCR, and TCRdb's table has in-frame clones only and misses some. The repertoire holds fewer than 20,000 clones, with approximately 78% as singletons. Concerning this clone: Its antigen remains unidentified.

The rearrangement links TRBV7-4 to TRBJ2-4; TRBD1 matches at 9 bases. This sample comprised unsorted PBMCs, obtained at the start of antiretroviral therapy, before treatment. This clonotype was obtained from a woman aged 40-49 years with HIV. CDR3 nucleotide sequence: TGTGCCAGCAGCTCAACGGGACAGGGTAAAAACATTCAGTACTTC. Translation gives CASSSTGQGKNIQYF.